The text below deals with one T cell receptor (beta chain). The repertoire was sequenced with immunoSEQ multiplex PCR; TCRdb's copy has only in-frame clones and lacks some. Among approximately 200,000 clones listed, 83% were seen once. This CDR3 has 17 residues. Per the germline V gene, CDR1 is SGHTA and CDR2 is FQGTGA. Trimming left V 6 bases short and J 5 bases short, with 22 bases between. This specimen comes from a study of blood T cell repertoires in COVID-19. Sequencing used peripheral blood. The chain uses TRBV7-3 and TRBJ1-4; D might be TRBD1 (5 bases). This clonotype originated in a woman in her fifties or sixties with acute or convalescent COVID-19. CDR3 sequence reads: CASRRVRTPFTNEKLFF. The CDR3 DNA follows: TGTGCCAGCAGGAGAGTTAGGACACCATTTACAAATGAAAAACTGTTTTTT.